This entry lists 15 T cell receptor beta chains sequenced from one sample in a study of cytomegalovirus exposure and HLA in healthy donors. Primers: 60 Vbeta forward and 13 Jbeta reverse. Generated by immunoSEQ multiplex PCR, the TCRdb table keeps only in-frame clones and is missing some. The data hold some 170,000 clones, with approximately 80% observed a single time. Sequences were obtained from PBMCs. These receptor sequences come from a woman between 45 and 60 years old in good health and CMV-seronegative.

The V call is TRBV2, the J call TRBJ1-2; 7 nucleotides agree with TRBD1. Trimming at V came to 4 bases and at J to 8 bases, leaving 7 bases not matched to a gene. CDR1 and CDR2 from the germline V gene are SNHLY and FYNNEI. CDR3 length: 13 amino acids. The CDR3 sequence is CASSANTGEGYTF. DNA for the CDR3: TGTGCCAGCAGTGCTAATACAGGGGAGGGCTACACCTTC.

The V and J genes are TRBV10-3 and TRBJ2-5, with 9 bases matching TRBD2. Trimming removed 1 base from V and 9 bases from J; junction bases left unmatched: 9. This CDR3 comprises 15 residues. The germline V gene encodes CDR1 ENHRY and CDR2 SYGVKD. The CDR3 DNA follows: TGTGCCATCAGTGAGTTAGCGGGGGCTACCCAGGCCCAGTACTTC. Its translation is CAISELAGATQAQYF.

V and J are TRBV6-5 and TRBJ1-3; 9 bases map to TRBD1. Germline V gives CDR1 MNHEY, CDR2 SVGAGI. Germline trimming cut 4 bases from V and 8 bases from J; bases unmatched to any gene: 3. The CDR3 has 13 amino acids. CDR3 protein: CASSFRDRDTIYF. The CDR3 DNA follows: TGTGCCAGCAGTTTCAGGGACAGGGACACCATATATTTT.

Only one count was recorded for this clone. This rearrangement joins TRBV7-2 to TRBJ2-1, with D maybe TRBD1 (5 bases). Germline loops: CDR1 SGHTA, CDR2 FQGNSA. The V gene lost 5 bases and the J gene lost 0 bases, with 11 bases spanning the gap. The CDR3 has 15 amino acids. The CDR3 is CASSTGIYSYNEQFF. The DNA of the CDR3 is TGTGCCAGCAGCACAGGAATCTACTCCTACAATGAGCAGTTCTTC.

V and J are TRBV6-5 and TRBJ2-1, with D uncertain. The CDR3 extends over 14 amino acids. V lost 0 bases, J lost 12 bases, and 15 bases lay in between. In germline, CDR1 is MNHEY, CDR2 SVGAGI. The CDR3 here is CASSYSVSVIGQFF. CDR3 sequence (DNA): TGTGCCAGCAGTTACTCGGTATCCGTTATCGGGCAGTTCTTC.

The rearrangement uses TRBV10-3 and TRBJ2-3, with TRBD2 matching 8 bases. V gave up 2 bases and J gave up 2 bases; unmatched junction bases: 12. The germline gives CDR1 ENHRY, CDR2 SYGVKD. The CDR3 spans 18 residues. The CDR3 bases are TGTGCCATCAGTGAGAAGTGGGTCGGGAGGGACTTCACAGATACGCAGTATTTT. It encodes CAISEKWVGRDFTDTQYF.

The gene calls are TRBV28 and TRBJ2-3; 11 nucleotides align to TRBD2. Per germline, CDR1 MDHEN and CDR2 SYDVKM. Trimming took 6 bases from V and 2 from J; bases not matched to a gene: 7. This CDR3 is 16 amino acids long. CDR3 sequence: CASRTSGAIDTDTQYF. The CDR3 bases are TGTGCCAGCAGGACTAGCGGGGCAATCGACACAGATACGCAGTATTTT.

V usage is TRBV11-2 and J usage is TRBJ2-5; D is uncertain. This CDR3 spans 13 amino acids. Deletions cut 3 bases from V and 2 bases from J, with 7 bases between. The germline CDR1 and CDR2 sequences are SGHAT and FQNNGV. The CDR3 region has the DNA TGTGCCAGCAGCTTCTTCGGTCAAGAGACCCAGTACTTC. Encoded protein: CASSFFGQETQYF. The full variable domain, in which reference TRBV11-2 and TRBJ2-5 provide the parts outside the CDR3, is EAGVAQSPRYKIIEKRQSVAFWCNPISGHATLYWYQQILGQGPKLLIQFQNNGVVDDSQLPKDRFSAERLKGVDSTLKIQPAKLEDSAVYLCASSFFGQETQYFGPGTRLLVL.

This rearrangement joins TRBV7-3 to TRBJ2-4, with 14 bases aligning to TRBD2. The germline gives CDR1 SGHTA, CDR2 FQGTGA. There are 14 residues in the CDR3. J gave up 9 bases and V 4 bases, and 2 bases lay outside the gene matches. The CDR3: CASSSGTSGSIQYF. CDR3 nucleotides: TGTGCCAGCAGCTCTGGGACTAGCGGGAGCATTCAGTACTTC.

The V and J genes are TRBV7-9 and TRBJ1-2; D is ambiguous. Germline V lookup: CDR1 SEHNR, CDR2 FQNEAQ (reference sequence). Trimming left V 0 bases short and J 5 bases short, with 13 bases between. CDR3 length: 15 residues. DNA of the CDR3: TGTGCCAGCAGCTTAGCGTTAATTTCGGGTTATGGCTACACCTTC. As protein: CASSLALISGYGYTF.

To note about this clone: The same CDR3 arises from other DNA sequences in this sample as well. This chain uses TRBV5-1 with TRBJ2-5; unclear D gene. The CDR3 is 11 amino acids. V shed 0 bases and J shed 5 bases, with 2 bases lying between them. Germline CDR1 and CDR2: SGHRS and YFSETQ. CDR3 coding DNA: TGCGCCAGCAGCTTGGCTGAGACCCAGTACTTC. Its protein is CASSLAETQYF.

V usage is TRBV7-3 and J usage is TRBJ2-1; 13 nucleotides agree with TRBD2. The J segment lost 7 bases and the V segment lost 6 bases, leaving 6 bases of the junction unmatched. The CDR3 runs to 15 residues. Looked up from germline, CDR1 is SGHTA and CDR2 is FQGTGA. The CDR3 is CASSSWTSGSNEQFF. CDR3 bases: TGTGCCAGCAGTTCCTGGACTAGCGGGAGTAATGAGCAGTTCTTC.

J is TRBJ1-5 and V is TRBV5-8; no definite D call. Germline loops: CDR1 SGHTS, CDR2 YDEGEE. With 2 bases removed from V and 2 bases from J, the gap between germline ends came to 8 bases. There are 14 residues in the CDR3. CDR3 sequence reads: CASSFRTGNQPQHF. Written as DNA, the CDR3 is TGTGCCAGCAGCTTCCGTACAGGCAATCAGCCCCAGCATTTT.

This rearrangement joins TRBV2 to TRBJ1-6; 7 nucleotides match TRBD1. This CDR3 region has 14 residues. The junction had 8 bases not matched to a gene; V was cut back by 10 bases and J by 5 bases. The germline V gene has CDR1 SNHLY and CDR2 FYNNEI. This CDR3 reads CAIEPGQHNSPLHF. The CDR3 nucleotides read TGTGCCATCGAACCGGGACAGCATAATTCACCCCTCCACTTT.

The chain has TRBV27 and TRBJ1-6, with D perhaps matching TRBD1 (5 bases). V was cut by 3 bases and J by 5 bases, with 8 bases left in between. The CDR3 length is 14 residues. The germline CDR1 and CDR2 sequences are MNHEY and SMNVEV (reference sequence). This CDR3 reads CASSFRGNNSPLHF. Written as DNA, the CDR3 is TGTGCCAGCAGTTTTAGGGGTAATAATTCACCCCTCCACTTT.